These 10 T cell receptor beta chains were all obtained from the same sample, sequenced in a study of post-analysis software for immune sequencing data. Study-level results: About five TRBV segments occurring more often in patients than controls included TRBV5-6, TRBV5-1 and TRBV20-1.

Unique molecular identifiers tagged the TCR beta cDNA libraries. TCRdb analysed the PCR reads with MiXCR anew, one entry per CDR3 protein. This sample carries about 680,000 distinct CDR3 sequences, about 60% of them seen once, and the ten largest clones take 11%. No antigens are known for them. Specimen: blood. These receptors originate from a girl between 2 and 10 years old with multiple sclerosis.

The V and J genes are TRBV20-1 and TRBJ2-7; 8 bases fit TRBD1. The CDR3 is made up of 15 amino acids. Germline CDR1 is DFQATT and CDR2 is SNEGSKA (reference sequence). The V gene end was trimmed by 3 bases and the J gene end by 3 bases; junction bases not matched to a gene: 10. CDR3 DNA sequence: TGCAGTGCTAGCCCGGGGGACAGGTTAAACTACGAGCAGTACTTC. Its translation is CSASPGDRLNYEQYF.

The chain couples TRBV7-6 to TRBJ2-4, with D possibly being TRBD2 (5 bases). This CDR3 is built from 19 residues. Trimming removed 1 base from V and 2 bases from J, with 21 bases in between. Germline CDR1 and CDR2: SGHVS and FNYEAQ. DNA for the CDR3: TGTGCCAGCAGCTTAGATTCGAGGGCCTCCGGCCTATCCAAAAACATTCAGTACTTC. Its protein product is CASSLDSRASGLSKNIQYF.

This clonotype has a handful of counts. This chain joins TRBV20-1 and TRBJ2-5; 7 bases fit TRBD1. V shed 2 bases, J shed 3 bases, and the junction held 12 bases outside the gene matches. The CDR3 is made up of 16 amino acids. Germline-derived CDR1 and CDR2 are DFQATT and SNEGSKA (reference sequence). CDR3 DNA sequence: TGCAGTGCTAGACCAAAACAGGGGACCGCGAAAGAGACCCAGTACTTC. It codes for CSARPKQGTAKETQYF.

The CDR3 protein is CASSFWTSGKETQYF. CDR3 DNA: TGTGCCAGCAGTTTTTGGACTAGCGGTAAAGAGACCCAGTACTTC. The rearrangement links TRBV6-5 to TRBJ2-5, with 10 bases matching TRBD2. V was pared by 4 bases and J by 3 bases, with 5 bases of the junction left unmatched. CDR3 length equals 15 residues. Germline CDR1 is MNHEY and CDR2 is SVGAGI.

The V call is TRBV10-2, the J call TRBJ2-7; TRBD1 matches at 8 bases. CDR3 length: 15 residues. Germline V lookup: CDR1 WSHSY, CDR2 SAAADI. V gave up 6 bases and J gave up 6 bases; unmatched junction bases: 13. The CDR3 loop reads CASSLSDRAGREQYF. DNA for the CDR3: TGCGCCAGCAGCCTATCGGACAGGGCAGGTCGCGAGCAGTACTTC.

The rearrangement joins TRBV7-2 to TRBJ2-1; D ambiguous. The CDR3 extends over 14 amino acids. Trimming shortened V by 1 base and J by 3 bases, and 7 bases separated the two germline ends. Germline values: CDR1 SGHTA, CDR2 FQGNSA. Written as DNA, the CDR3 is TGTGCCAGCAGCTTAGACTTATTCTACAATGAGCAGTTCTTC. Translated: CASSLDLFYNEQFF.

The V gene is TRBV10-3, the J gene TRBJ2-1; D is unresolved. V was pared by 2 bases and J by 1 base, with 6 bases between. Germline-derived CDR1 and CDR2 are ENHRY and SYGVKD. The CDR3 runs to 14 residues. The CDR3 here is CAISEGVSYNEQFF. CDR3 bases: TGTGCCATCAGTGAGGGAGTTTCCTACAATGAGCAGTTCTTC.

For the CDR3, the DNA is TGCAGTGCTAGGGACCCAGGCAGGCCGCCCTACGAGCAGTACTTC. It is translated as CSARDPGRPPYEQYF. The gene calls are TRBV20-1 and TRBJ2-5; D not resolved. The J call is uncertain, as TRBJ2-7 better fits the DNA end. The CDR3 is 15 amino acids. Germline CDR1 and CDR2: DFQATT and SNEGSKA (reference sequence).

The chain employs TRBV10-3 and TRBJ2-5, with 7 nucleotides matching TRBD1. V shed 7 bases, J shed 2 bases, and the junction held 1 base outside the gene matches. The V gene's germline CDR1 is ENHRY and CDR2 SYGVKD. This CDR3 contains 12 residues. The CDR3 reads CAIKGAQETQYF. The CDR3 DNA reads TGTGCCATCAAGGGGGCTCAAGAGACCCAGTACTTC.

V is TRBV4-2 and J is TRBJ2-3, with TRBD2 identical over 7 bases. After removal of 2 bases from V and 5 bases from J, the junction contained 7 bases not matched to a gene. CDR3 length: 15 residues. From germline, CDR1 is LGHNA and CDR2 YNFKEQ. The DNA for the CDR3 is TGTGCCAGCAGCCAACGAGCGGTAGCGGGAGATACGCAGTATTTT. Its translation is CASSQRAVAGDTQYF.